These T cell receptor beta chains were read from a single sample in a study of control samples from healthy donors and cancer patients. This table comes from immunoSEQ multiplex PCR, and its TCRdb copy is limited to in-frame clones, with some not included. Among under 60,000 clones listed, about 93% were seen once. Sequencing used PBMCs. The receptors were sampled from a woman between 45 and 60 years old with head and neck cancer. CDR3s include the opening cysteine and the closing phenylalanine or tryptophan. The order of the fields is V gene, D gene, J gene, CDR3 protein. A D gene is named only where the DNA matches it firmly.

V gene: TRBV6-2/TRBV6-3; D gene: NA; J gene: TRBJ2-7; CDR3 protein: CASSYSIVSYEQYF
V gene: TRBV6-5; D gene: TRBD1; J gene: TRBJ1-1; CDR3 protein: CASSPDRDLAEAFF
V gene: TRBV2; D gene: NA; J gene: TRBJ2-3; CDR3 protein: CASSESDPVGTDTQYF
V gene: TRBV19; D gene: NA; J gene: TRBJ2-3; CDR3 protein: CASSPRTTPTGTQYF
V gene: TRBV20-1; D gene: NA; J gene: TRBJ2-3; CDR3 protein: CSASGGWGPADTQYF
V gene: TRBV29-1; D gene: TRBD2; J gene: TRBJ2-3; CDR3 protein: CSVGTSGSPSDTQYF
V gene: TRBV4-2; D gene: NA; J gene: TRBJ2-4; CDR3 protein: CASSQGALSKNIQYF
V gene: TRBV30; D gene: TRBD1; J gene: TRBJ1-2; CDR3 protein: CAWAPSGQGIEGYTF
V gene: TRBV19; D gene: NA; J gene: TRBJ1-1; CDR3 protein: CASSPPAGLTNTEAFF
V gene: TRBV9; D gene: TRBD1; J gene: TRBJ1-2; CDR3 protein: CASSVSGQNYGYTF
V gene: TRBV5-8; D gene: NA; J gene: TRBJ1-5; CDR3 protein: CASSLRELTGNQPQHF
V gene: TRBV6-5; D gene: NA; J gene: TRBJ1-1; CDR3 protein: CASSYSIQGDTEAFF
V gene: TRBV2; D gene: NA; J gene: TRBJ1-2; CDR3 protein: CASSERQGGYGYTF
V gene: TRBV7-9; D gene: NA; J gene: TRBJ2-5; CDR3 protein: CASSSPAKQETQYF
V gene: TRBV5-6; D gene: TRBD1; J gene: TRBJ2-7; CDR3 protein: CASSQGQARGYEQYF
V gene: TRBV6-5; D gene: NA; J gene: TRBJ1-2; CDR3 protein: CASTLNREANYGYTF
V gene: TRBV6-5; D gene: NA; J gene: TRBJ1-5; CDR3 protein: CASSPGLGNQPQHF
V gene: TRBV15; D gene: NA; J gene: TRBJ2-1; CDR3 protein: CATSREAGSLYNEQFF
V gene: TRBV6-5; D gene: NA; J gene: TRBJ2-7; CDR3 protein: CASRVSGGLHYEQYF
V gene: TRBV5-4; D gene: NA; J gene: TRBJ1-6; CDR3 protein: CASSLPGGDDSPLHF
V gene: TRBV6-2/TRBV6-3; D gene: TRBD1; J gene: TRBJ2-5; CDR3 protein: CASSYGTGRAETQYF
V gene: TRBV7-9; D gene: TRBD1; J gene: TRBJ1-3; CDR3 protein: CASSIPTGISGNTIYF
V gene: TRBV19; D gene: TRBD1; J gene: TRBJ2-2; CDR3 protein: CASVRGTGSTGELFF
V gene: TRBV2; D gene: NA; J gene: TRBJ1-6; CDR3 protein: CASSDEGNSPLHF
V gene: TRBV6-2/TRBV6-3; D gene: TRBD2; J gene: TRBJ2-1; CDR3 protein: CASSSPQLAGGPQDEQFF
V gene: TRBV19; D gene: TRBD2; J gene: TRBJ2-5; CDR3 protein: CASSLRTSGTETQYF
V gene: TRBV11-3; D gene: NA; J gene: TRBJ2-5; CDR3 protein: CASSLGPRETQYF
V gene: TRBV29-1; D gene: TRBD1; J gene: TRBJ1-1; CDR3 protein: CSVGGQGVDGAFF
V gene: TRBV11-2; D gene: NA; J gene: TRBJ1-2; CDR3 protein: CASSLIRGKRYTF
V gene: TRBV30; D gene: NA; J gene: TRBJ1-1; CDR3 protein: CAWSFYREHTEAFF
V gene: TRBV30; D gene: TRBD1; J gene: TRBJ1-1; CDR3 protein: CAWSFSGGETEAFF
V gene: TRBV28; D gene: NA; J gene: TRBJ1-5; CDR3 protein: CASSLFALSNQPQHF
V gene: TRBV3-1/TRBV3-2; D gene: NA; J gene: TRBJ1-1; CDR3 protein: CASSQGSTEAFF
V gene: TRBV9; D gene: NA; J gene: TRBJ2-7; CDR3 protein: CASSVEGGGGYEQYF
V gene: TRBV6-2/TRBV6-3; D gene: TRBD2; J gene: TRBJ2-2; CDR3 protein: CASSSSGGGKTGELFF
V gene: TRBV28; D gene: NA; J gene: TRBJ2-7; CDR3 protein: CASIGVGNSYEQYF
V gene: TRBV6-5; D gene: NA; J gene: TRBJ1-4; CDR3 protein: CASSGVATNEKLFF
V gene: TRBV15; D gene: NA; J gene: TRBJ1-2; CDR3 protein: CATSRGYGSGYTF
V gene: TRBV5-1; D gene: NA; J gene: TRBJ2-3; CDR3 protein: CASSLEGVNFADTQYF
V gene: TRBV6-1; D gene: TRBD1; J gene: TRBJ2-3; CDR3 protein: CASSRRQGGTDTQYF
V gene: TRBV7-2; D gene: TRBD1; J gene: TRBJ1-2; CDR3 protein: CASSFWTGAIGYTF
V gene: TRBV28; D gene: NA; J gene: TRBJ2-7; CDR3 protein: CASSLPLQGGVYEQYF
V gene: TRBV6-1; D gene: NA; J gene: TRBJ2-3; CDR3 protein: CASSEVGGVGTDTQYF
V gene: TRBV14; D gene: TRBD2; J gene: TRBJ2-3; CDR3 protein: CASSQRLASSTDTQYF
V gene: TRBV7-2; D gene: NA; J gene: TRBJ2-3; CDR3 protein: CASSLEGRTDTQYF
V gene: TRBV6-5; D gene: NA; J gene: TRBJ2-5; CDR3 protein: CASSRIQETQYF
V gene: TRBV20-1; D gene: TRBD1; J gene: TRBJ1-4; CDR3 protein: CSASAGQGNEKLFF
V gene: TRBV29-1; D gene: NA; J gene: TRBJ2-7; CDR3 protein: CSVALNEGRRQYF
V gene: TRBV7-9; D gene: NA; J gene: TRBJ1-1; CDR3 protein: CASSTRSTGRHTEAFF
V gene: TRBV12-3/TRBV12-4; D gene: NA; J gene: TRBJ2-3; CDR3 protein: CASSYEPRLQYF
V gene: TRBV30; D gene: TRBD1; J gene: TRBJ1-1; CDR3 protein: CAWIRTGGGQAFF
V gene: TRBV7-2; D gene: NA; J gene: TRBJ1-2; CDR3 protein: CASSSRREYGYTF
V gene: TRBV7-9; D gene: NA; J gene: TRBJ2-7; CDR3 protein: CASTKGSGFPYEQYF
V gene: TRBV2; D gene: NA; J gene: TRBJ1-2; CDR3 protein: CASNRDDYGYTF
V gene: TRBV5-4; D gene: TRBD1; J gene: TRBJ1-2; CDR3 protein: CASSITGTAGYTF
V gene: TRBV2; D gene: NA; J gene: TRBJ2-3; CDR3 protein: CASSAGRDTQYF
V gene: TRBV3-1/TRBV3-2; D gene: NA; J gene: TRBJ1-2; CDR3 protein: CASSQATGNYGYTF
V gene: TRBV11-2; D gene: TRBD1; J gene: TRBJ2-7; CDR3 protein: CASSLGTGASYEQYF